This TCR beta chain was retrieved from a study of blood T cells in healthy people across ages. Study-wide results and limits: The study found more naive CD4+ cells and higher diversity in long-lived than aged donors.

Concerning this clonotype: The antigen is undetermined. At one boundary the junction diverges from the germline segment, which might be a read error.

Then a second PCR, running about 7 to 11 cycles, was carried out with a sample-barcoded 5' primer and a J-beta primer mix. TCRdb passed the 5' RACE reads through MiXCR, listing each CDR3 protein once. This table holds about 760,000 distinct CDR3 sequences, about 56% found once. The material sequenced was blood. The TCR comes from a man aged 35 to 55 in good health.

The CDR3 spells CVSSRDRANTGELFF. The CDR3 DNA sequence: TGTGTCAGCAGCCGCGACAGGGCGAACACCGGGGAGCTGTTTTTT. The chain employs TRBV14 and TRBJ2-2, with TRBD1 matching 7 bases. CDR3 size: 15 residues. The germline V gene encodes CDR1 SGHDN and CDR2 FVKESK.